Following are 5 T cell receptor beta chains from one sample sequenced in a study of cytomegalovirus exposure and HLA in healthy donors. PCR used 60 Vbeta primers and 13 Jbeta primers. The protocol was immunoSEQ multiplex PCR, while the TCRdb copy is restricted to in-frame clones and leaves out a portion. The profile shows about 120,000 clones, approximately 81% of them singletons. The sample consisted of PBMCs. Receptors were obtained from a man aged 18-30 years in good health and CMV-seropositive.

The chain recombines TRBV7-8 with TRBJ1-1; 12 bases fit TRBD1. Germline V gene lookup returns CDR1 SGHVS and CDR2 FQNEAQ. The trim removed 3 bases at V and 1 base at J, leaving 3 bases unmatched. CDR3 length: 16 residues. CDR3 sequence (DNA): TGTGCCAGCAGCTTGTGGGGACAGGGGGCGAACACTGAAGCTTTCTTT. It translates to CASSLWGQGANTEAFF.

The CDR3 spells CATSRAGANTEAFF. CDR3 sequence (DNA): TGTGCCACCAGCAGAGCTGGGGCGAACACTGAAGCTTTCTTT. The chain combines TRBV15 with TRBJ1-1; perhaps TRBD1 as D (5 bases). The CDR3 is 14 amino acids. V lost 1 base to trimming and J lost 1 base, with 7 bases between them. Per the germline V gene, CDR1 is LNHNV and CDR2 is YYDKDF (reference sequence).

This clone has just a few counts. This chain links TRBV19 with TRBJ2-3; no reliable D call. The CDR3 runs 16 residues. V was cut by 2 bases and J by 0 bases, with 12 bases left in between. Germline V gene sequence: CDR1 LNHDA, CDR2 SQIVND (reference sequence). In DNA form, the CDR3 reads TGTGCCAGTAGTATAAGACTTGTGTCTAGCACAGATACGCAGTATTTT. Its protein is CASSIRLVSSTDTQYF.

This sequence joins TRBV7-2 and TRBJ2-4; no firm D call. The CDR3 has 14 amino acids. Germline values: CDR1 SGHTA, CDR2 FQGNSA. The V gene lost 0 bases and the J gene lost 6 bases, with 9 bases spanning the gap. CDR3 bases: TGTGCCAGCAGCTTAGCGGGCCTCCTAAACATTCAGTACTTC. Protein product: CASSLAGLLNIQYF. Combining the CDR3 with reference TRBV7-2 and TRBJ2-4 gives the whole variable domain GAGVSQSPSNKVTEKGKDVELRCDPISGHTALYWYRQSLGQGLEFLIYFQGNSAPDKSGLPSDRFSAERTGGSVSTLTIQRTQQEDSAVYLCASSLAGLLNIQYFGAGTRLSVL.

The rearrangement uses TRBV29-1 and TRBJ2-7; TRBD2 agrees at 11 bases. CDR3 length: 15 amino acids. V lost 3 bases to trimming and J lost 0 bases; unmatched junction nucleotides: 4. From germline, CDR1 is SQVTM and CDR2 ANQGSEA. DNA for the CDR3: TGCAGCGTTGAGTTACTAGCGGGAGTCTCCTACGAGCAGTACTTC. It yields the protein CSVELLAGVSYEQYF.